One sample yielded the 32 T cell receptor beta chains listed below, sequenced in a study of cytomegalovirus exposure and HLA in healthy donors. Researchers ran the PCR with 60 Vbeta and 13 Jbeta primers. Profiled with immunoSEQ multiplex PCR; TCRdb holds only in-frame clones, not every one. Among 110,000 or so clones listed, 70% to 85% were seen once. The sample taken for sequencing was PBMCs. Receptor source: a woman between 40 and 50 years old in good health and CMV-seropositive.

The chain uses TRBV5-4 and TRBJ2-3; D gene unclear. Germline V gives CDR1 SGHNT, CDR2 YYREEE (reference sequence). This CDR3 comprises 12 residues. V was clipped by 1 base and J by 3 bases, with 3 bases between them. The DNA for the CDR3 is TGTGCCAGCAGCTTGACAACAGATACGCAGTATTTT. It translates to CASSLTTDTQYF.

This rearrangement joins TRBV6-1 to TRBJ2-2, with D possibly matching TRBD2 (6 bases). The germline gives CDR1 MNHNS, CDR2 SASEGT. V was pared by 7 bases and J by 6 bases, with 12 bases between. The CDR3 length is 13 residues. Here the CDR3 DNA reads TGTGCCAGCAATCTCGGGAGTCCCGGGGAGCTGTTTTTT. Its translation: CASNLGSPGELFF.

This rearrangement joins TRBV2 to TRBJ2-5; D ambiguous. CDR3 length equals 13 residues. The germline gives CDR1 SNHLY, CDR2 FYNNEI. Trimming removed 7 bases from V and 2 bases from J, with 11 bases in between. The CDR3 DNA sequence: TGTGCCAGCAACTTCGGCAGGCAAGAGACCCAGTACTTC. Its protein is CASNFGRQETQYF.

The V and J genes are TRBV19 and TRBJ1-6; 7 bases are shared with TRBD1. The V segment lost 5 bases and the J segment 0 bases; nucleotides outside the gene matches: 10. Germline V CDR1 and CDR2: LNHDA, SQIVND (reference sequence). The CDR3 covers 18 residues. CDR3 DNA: TGTGCCAGTAGTCCAAACAGGGGCCCTGGCTCCTATAATTCACCCCTCCACTTT. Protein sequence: CASSPNRGPGSYNSPLHF.

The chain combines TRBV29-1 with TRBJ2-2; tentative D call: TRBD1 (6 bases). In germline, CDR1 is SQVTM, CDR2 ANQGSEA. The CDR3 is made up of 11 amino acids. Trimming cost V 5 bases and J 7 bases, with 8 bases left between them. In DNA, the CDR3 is TGCAGCGTTCAGGGGAACGGGGAGCTGTTTTTT. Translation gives CSVQGNGELFF.

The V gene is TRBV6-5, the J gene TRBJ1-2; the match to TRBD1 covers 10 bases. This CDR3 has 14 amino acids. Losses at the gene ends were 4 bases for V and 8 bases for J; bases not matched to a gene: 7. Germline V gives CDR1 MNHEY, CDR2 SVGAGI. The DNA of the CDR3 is TGTGCCAGCAGTTCTACCGGGACAGGGGAAGGCTACACCTTC. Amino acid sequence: CASSSTGTGEGYTF.

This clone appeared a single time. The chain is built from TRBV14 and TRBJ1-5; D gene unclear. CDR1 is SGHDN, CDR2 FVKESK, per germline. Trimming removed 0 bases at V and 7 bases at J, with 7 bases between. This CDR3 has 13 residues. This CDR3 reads CASSQDWAQPQHF. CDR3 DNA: TGTGCCAGCAGCCAAGATTGGGCCCAGCCCCAGCATTTT.

CDR3 amino acids: CASSSDSGNTEAFF. Written as DNA, the CDR3 is TGTGCCAGTAGTAGTGACTCGGGTAACACTGAAGCTTTCTTT. The chain recombines TRBV19 with TRBJ1-1; no definite D call. Per the germline V gene, CDR1 is LNHDA and CDR2 is SQIVND (reference sequence). V dropped 4 bases and J dropped 2 bases, with 11 bases sitting between them. The CDR3 contains 14 residues.

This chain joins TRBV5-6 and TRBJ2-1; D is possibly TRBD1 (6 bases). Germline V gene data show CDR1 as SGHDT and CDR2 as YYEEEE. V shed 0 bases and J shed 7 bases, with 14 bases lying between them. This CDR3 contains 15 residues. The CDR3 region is CASSLVRGSFNEQFF. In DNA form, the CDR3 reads TGTGCCAGCAGCTTGGTTAGGGGGAGTTTTAATGAGCAGTTCTTC.

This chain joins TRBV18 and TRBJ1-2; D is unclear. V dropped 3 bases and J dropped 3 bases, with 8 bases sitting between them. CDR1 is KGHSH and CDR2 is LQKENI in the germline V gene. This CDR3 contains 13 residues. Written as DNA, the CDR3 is TGTGCCAGCTCACCCGCCGGGGACTATGGCTACACCTTC. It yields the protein CASSPAGDYGYTF.

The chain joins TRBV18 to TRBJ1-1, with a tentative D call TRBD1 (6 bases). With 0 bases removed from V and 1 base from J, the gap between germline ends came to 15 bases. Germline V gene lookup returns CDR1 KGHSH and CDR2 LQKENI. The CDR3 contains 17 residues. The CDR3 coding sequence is TGTGCCAGCTCACCACCGAATGAGGGACAATCGAACACTGAAGCTTTCTTT. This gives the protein CASSPPNEGQSNTEAFF.

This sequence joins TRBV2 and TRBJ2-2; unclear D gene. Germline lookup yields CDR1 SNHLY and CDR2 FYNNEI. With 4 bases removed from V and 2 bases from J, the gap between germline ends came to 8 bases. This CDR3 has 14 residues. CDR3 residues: CASSGYFNTGELFF. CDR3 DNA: TGTGCCAGCAGTGGATACTTTAACACCGGGGAGCTGTTTTTT.

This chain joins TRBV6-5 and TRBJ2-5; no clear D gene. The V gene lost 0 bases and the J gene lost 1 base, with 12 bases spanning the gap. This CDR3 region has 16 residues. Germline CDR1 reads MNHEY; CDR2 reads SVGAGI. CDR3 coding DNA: TGTGCCAGCAGTTACTCATCTCCGTCTACCCAAGAGACCCAGTACTTC. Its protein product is CASSYSSPSTQETQYF.

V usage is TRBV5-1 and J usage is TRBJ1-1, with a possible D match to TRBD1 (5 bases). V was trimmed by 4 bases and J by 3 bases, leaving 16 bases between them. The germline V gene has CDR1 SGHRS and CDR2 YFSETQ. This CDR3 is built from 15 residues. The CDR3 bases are TGCGCCAGCAGCCCACGGGGGGGAGGGTACACTGAAGCTTTCTTT. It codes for CASSPRGGGYTEAFF.

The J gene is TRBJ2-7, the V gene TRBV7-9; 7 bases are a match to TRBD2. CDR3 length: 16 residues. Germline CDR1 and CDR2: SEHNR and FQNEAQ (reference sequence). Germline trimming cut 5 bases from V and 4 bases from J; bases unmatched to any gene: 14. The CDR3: CASSPIGRAGLYEQYF. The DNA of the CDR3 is TGTGCCAGCAGCCCAATAGGGAGGGCAGGGTTATACGAGCAGTACTTC.

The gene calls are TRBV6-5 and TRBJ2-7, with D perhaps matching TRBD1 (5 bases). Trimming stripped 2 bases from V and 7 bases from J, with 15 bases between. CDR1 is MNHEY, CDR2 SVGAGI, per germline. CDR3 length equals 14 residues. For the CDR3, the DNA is TGTGCCAGCAGTTACGTTAGCAGGGAAGGGGAGCAGTACTTC. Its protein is CASSYVSREGEQYF.

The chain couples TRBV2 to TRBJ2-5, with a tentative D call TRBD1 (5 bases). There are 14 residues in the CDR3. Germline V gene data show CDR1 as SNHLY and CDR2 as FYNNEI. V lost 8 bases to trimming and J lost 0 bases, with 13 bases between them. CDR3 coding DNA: TGTGCCAGCCAATATCCAGGGTACCAAGAGACCCAGTACTTC. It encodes CASQYPGYQETQYF.

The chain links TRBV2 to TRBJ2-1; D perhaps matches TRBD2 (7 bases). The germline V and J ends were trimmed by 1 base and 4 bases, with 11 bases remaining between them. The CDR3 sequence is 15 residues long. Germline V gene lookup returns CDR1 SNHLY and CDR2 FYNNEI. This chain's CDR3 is CASSEDGGPYNEQFF. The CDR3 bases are TGTGCCAGCAGTGAAGACGGGGGGCCTTACAATGAGCAGTTCTTC.

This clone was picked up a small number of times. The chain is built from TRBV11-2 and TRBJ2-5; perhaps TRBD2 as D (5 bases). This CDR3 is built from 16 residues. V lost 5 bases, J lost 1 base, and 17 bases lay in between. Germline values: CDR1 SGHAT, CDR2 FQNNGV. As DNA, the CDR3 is TGTGCCAGCAGCCCCCGGACCAGAGGACTCCAAGAGACCCAGTACTTC. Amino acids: CASSPRTRGLQETQYF.

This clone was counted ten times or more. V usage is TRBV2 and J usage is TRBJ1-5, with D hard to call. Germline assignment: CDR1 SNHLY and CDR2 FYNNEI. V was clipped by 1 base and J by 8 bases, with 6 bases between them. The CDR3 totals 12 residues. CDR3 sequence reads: CASSEGSKPQHF. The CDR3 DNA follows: TGTGCCAGCAGTGAAGGGAGTAAGCCCCAGCATTTT.

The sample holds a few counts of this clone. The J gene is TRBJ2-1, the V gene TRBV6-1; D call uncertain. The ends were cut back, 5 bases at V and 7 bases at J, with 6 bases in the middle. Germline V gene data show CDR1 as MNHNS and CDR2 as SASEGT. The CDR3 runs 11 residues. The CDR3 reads CASSLVNEQFF. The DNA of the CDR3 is TGTGCCAGCAGTTTAGTGAATGAGCAGTTCTTC.

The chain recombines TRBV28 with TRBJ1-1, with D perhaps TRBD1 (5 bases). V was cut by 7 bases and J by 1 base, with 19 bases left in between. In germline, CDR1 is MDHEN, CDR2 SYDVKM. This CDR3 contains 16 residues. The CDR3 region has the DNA TGTGCCAGCACCATTTCGTCGGGCGGGACGAACACTGAAGCTTTCTTT. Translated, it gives CASTISSGGTNTEAFF.

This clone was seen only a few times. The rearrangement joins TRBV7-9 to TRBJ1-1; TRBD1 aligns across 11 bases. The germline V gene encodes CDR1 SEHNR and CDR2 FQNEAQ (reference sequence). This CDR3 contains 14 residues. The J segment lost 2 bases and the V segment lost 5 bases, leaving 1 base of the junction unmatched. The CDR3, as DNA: TGTGCCAGCAGCGGGACAGGGGGAAACACTGAAGCTTTCTTT. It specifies CASSGTGGNTEAFF.

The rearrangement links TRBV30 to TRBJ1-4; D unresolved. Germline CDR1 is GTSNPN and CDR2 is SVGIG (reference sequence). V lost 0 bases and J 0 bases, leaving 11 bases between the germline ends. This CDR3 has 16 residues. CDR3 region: CAWSVWRTPTNEKLFF. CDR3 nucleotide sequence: TGTGCCTGGAGTGTATGGAGAACCCCAACTAATGAAAAACTGTTTTTT.

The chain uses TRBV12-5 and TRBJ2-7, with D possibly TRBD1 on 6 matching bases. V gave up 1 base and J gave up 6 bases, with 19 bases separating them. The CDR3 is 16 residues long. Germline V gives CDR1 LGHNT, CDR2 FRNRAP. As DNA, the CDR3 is TGTGCTAGTGGTTTGGCGACAGGAGCCTATACTTTCGAGCAGTACTTC. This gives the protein CASGLATGAYTFEQYF.

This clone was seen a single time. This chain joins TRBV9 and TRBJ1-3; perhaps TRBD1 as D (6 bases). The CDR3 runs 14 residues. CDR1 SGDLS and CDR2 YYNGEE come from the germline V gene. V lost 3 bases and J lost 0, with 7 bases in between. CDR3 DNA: TGTGCCAGCAGCGCGACAGGCTCTGGAAACACCATATATTTT. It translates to CASSATGSGNTIYF. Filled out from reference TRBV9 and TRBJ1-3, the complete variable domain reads DSGVTQTPKHLITATGQRVTLRCSPRSGDLSVYWYQQSLDQGLQFLIQYYNGEERAKGNILERFSAQQFPDLHSELNLSSLELGDSALYFCASSATGSGNTIYFGEGSWLTVV.

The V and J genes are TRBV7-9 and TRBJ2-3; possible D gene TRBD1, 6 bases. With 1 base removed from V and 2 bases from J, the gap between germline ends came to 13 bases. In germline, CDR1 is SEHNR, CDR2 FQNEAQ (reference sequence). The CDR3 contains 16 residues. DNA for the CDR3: TGTGCCAGCAGCTTAGGCCGTACAGGGATCACAGATACGCAGTATTTT. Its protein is CASSLGRTGITDTQYF.

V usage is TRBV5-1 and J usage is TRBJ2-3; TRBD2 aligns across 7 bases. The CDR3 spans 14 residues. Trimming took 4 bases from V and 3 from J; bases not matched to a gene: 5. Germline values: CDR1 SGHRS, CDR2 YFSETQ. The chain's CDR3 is CASSIGGGTDTQYF. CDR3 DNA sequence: TGCGCCAGCAGCATCGGCGGGGGTACAGATACGCAGTATTTT. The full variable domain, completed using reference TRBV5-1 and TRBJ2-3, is KAGVTQTPRYLIKTRGQQVTLSCSPISGHRSVSWYQQTPGQGLQFLFEYFSETQRNKGNFPGRFSGRQFSNSRSEMNVSTLELGDSALYLCASSIGGGTDTQYFGPGTRLTVL.

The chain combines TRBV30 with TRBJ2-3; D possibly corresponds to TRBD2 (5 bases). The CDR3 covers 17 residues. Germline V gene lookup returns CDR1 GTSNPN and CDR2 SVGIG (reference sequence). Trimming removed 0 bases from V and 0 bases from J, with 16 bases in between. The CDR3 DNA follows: TGTGCCTGGAGTGTGACCCTAACCCCGGGAAGCACAGATACGCAGTATTTT. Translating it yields CAWSVTLTPGSTDTQYF.

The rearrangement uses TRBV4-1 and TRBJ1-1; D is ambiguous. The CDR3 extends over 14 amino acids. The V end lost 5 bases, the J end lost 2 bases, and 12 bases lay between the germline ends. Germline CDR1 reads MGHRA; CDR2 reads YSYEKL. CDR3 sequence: CASSLQTQNTEAFF. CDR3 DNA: TGCGCCAGCAGCTTGCAGACACAAAACACTGAAGCTTTCTTT.

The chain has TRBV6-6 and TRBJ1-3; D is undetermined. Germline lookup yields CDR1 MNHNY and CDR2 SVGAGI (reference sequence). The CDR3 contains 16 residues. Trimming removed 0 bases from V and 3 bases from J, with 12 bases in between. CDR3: CASSYSITELGNTIYF. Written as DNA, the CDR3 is TGTGCCAGCAGTTACTCGATAACTGAGCTTGGAAACACCATATATTTT.

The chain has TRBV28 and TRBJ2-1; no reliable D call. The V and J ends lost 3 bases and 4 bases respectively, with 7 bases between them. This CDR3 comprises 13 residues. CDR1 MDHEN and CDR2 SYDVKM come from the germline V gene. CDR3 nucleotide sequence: TGTGCCAGCAGTTTCCGTACTTACAATGAGCAGTTCTTC. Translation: CASSFRTYNEQFF.